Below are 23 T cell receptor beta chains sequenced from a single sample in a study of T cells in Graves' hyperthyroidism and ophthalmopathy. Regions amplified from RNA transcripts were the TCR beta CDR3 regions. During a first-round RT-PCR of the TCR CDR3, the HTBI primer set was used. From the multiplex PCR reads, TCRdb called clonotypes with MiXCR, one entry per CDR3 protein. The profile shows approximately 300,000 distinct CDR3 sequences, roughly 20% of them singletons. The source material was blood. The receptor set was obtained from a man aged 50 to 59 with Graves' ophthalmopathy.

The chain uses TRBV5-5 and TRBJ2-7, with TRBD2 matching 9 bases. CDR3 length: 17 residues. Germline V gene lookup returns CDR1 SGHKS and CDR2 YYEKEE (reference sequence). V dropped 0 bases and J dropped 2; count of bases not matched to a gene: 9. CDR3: CASSLGGGRLAAYEQYF. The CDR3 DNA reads TGTGCCAGCAGCTTGGGGGGGGGGAGACTAGCGGCCTACGAGCAGTACTTC.

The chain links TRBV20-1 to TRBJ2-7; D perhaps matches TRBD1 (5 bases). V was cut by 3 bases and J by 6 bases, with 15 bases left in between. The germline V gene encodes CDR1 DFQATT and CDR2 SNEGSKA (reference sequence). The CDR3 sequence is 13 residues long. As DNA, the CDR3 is TGCAGTGCTAGCGAAGACTCAAGGGGCGAGCAGTACTTC. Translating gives CSASEDSRGEQYF.

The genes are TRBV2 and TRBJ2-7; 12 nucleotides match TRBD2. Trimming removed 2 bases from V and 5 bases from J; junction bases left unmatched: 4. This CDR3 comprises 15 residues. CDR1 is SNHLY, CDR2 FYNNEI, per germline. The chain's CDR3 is CASSELAGGQDEQYF. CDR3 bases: TGTGCCAGCAGTGAACTAGCGGGAGGGCAAGACGAGCAGTACTTC.

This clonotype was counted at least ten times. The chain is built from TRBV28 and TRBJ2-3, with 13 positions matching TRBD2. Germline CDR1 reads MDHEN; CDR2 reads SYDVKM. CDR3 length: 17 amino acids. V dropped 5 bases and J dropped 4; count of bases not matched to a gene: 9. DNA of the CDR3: TGTGCCAGCAGTACGGGACTAGCGGGACCCCGGGCAGATACGCAGTATTTT. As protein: CASSTGLAGPRADTQYF.

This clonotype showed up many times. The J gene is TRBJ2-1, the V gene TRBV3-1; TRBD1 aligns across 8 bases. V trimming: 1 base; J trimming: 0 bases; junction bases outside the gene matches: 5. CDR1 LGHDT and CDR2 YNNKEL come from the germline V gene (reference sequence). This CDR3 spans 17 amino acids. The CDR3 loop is CASSQVRGPRSYNEQFF. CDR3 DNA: TGTGCCAGCAGCCAAGTCAGGGGGCCGCGCTCCTACAATGAGCAGTTCTTC.

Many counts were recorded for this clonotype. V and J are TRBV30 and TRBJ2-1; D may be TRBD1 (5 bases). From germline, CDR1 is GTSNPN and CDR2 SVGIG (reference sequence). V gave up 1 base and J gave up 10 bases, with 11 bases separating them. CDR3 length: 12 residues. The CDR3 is CAWSGGAGEQFF. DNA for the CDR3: TGTGCCTGGAGTGGTGGGGCCGGGGAGCAGTTCTTC.

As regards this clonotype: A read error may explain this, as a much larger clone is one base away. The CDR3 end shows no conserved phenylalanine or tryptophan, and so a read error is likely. The CDR3 bases are TGTGCCAGCAGTGAAGTAACGTTTCTCCTAGGGCAGTGGGGCATGAACACTGAAGCTTTCTCT. This gives the protein CASSEVTFLLGQWGMNTEAFS. The chain uses TRBV6-1 and TRBJ1-1, with D perhaps TRBD1 (5 bases). Between the trimmed V and J ends, which lost 1 base and 0 bases, there was a span of 27 bases. In germline, CDR1 is MNHNS, CDR2 SASEGT. The CDR3 covers 21 residues.

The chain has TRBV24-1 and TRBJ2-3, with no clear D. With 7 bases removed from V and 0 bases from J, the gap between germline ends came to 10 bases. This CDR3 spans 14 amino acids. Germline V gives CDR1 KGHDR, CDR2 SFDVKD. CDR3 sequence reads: CATSPLTSTDTQYF. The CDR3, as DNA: TGTGCCACCAGCCCGCTAACCAGCACAGATACGCAGTATTTT.

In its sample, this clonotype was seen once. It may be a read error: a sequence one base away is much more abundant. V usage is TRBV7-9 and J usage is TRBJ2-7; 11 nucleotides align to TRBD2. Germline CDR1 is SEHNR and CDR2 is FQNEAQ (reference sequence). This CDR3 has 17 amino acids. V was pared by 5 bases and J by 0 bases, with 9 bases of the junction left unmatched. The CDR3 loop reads CASSDGASGRFSYEQYF. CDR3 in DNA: TGTGCCAGCAGCGATGGGGCTAGCGGGAGGTTCTCCTACGAGCAGTACTTC.

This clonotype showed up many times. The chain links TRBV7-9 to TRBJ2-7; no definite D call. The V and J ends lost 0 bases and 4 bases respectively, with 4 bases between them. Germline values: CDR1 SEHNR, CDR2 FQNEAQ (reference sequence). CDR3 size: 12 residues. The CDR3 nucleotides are TGTGCCAGCAGCTTAGCCCAATACGAGCAGTACTTC. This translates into CASSLAQYEQYF.

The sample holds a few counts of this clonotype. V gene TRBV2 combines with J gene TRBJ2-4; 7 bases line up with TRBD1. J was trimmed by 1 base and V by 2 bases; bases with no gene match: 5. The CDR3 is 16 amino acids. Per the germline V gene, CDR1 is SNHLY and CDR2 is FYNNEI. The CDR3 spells CASSELGTVAKNIQYF. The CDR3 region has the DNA TGTGCCAGCAGTGAATTGGGGACAGTTGCCAAAAACATTCAGTACTTC.

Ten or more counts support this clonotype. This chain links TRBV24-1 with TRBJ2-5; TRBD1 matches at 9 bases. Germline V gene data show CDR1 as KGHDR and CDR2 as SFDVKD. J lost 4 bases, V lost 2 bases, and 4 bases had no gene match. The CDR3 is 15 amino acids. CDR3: CATSDSGQGRETQYF. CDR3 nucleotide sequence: TGTGCCACCAGTGATTCCGGACAGGGGAGAGAGACCCAGTACTTC.

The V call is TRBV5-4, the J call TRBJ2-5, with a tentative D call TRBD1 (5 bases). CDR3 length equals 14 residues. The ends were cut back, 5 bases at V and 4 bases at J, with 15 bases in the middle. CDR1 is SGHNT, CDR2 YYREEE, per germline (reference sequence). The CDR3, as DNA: TGTGCCAGCAGTGTGGGGCGGAGCCGAGAGACCCAGTACTTC. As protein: CASSVGRSRETQYF. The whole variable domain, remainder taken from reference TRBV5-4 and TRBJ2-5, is ETGVTQSPTHLIKTRGQQVTLRCSSQSGHNTVSWYQQALGQGPQFIFQYYREEENGRGNFPPRFSGLQFPNYSSELNVNALELDDSALYLCASSVGRSRETQYFGPGTRLLVL.

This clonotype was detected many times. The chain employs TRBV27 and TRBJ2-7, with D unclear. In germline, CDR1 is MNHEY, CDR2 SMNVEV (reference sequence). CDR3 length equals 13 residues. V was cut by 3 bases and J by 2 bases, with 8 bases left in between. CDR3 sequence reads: CASSFGTTYEQYF. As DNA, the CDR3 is TGTGCCAGCAGTTTTGGCACGACCTACGAGCAGTACTTC.

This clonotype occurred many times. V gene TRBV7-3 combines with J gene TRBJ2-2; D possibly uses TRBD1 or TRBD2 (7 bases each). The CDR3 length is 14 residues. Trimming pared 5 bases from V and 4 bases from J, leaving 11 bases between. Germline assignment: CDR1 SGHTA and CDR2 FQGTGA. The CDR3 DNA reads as TGTGCCAGCAGCCCAGGGGGGGGCACCGGGGAGCTGTTTTTT. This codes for CASSPGGGTGELFF.

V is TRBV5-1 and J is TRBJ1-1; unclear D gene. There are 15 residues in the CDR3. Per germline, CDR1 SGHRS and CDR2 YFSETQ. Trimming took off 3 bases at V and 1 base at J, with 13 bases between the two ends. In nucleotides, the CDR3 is TGCGCCAGCAGCTCGGTCGGAGGCCAGAACACTGAAGCTTTCTTT. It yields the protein CASSSVGGQNTEAFF.

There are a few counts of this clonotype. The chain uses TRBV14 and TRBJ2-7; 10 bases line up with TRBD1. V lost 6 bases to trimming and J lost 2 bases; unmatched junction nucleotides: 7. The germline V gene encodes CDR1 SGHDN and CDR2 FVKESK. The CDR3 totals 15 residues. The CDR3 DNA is TGTGCCAGCAGAGACAGGGGGCTTTTACCCTACGAGCAGTACTTC. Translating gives CASRDRGLLPYEQYF.

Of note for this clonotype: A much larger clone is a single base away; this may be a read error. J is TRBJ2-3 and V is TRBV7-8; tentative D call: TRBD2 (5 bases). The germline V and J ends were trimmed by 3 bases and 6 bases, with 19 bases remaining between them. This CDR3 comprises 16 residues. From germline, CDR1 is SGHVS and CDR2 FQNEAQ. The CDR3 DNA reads TGTGCCAGCAGCTTGGATAGACTGACCCCGGGGGATACGCAGTATTTT. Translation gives CASSLDRLTPGDTQYF.

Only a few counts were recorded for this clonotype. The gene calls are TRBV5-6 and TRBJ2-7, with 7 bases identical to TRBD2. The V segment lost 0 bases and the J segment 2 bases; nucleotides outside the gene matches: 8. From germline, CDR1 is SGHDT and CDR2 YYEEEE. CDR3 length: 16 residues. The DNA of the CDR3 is TGTGCCAGCAGCTTGGGTCCCTTTGCGGGAGCCTACGAGCAGTACTTC. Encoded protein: CASSLGPFAGAYEQYF.

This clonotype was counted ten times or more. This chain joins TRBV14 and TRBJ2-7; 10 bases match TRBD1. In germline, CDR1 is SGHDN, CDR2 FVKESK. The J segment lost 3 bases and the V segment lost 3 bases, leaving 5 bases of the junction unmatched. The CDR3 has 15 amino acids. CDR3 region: CASSQEGQGFYEQYF. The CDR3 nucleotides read TGTGCCAGCAGCCAGGAGGGACAGGGGTTCTACGAGCAGTACTTC.

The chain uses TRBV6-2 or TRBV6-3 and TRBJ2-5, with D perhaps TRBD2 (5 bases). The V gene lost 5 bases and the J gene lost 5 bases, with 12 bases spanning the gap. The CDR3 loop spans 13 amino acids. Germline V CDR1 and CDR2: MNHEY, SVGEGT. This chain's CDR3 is CASSGSTLETQYF. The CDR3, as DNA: TGTGCCAGCAGTGGGAGTACTTTGGAGACCCAGTACTTC.

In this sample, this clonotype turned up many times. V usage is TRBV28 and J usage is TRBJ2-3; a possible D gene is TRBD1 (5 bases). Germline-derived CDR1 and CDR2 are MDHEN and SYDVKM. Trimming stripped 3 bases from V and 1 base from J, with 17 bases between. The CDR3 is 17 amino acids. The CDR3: CASSFMGRDYGTDTQYF. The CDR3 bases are TGTGCCAGCAGTTTTATGGGCAGGGATTACGGCACAGATACGCAGTATTTT. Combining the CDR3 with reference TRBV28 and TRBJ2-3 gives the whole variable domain DVKVTQSSRYLVKRTGEKVFLECVQDMDHENMFWYRQDPGLGLRLIYFSYDVKMKEKGDIPEGYSVSREKKERFSLILESASTNQTSMYLCASSFMGRDYGTDTQYFGPGTRLTVL.

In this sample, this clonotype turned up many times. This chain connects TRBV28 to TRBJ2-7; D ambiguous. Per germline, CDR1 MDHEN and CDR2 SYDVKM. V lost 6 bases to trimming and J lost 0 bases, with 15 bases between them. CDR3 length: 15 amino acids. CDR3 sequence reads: CASSLRATISYEQYF. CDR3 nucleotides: TGTGCCAGCAGCCTACGAGCGACAATCTCCTACGAGCAGTACTTC.